The following is a T cell receptor (beta chain) sequence with its context. The data are from a study of blood T cell repertoires in COVID-19. Across the whole study: Sites across the United States, Italy and Spain contributed samples from acute and convalescent COVID-19. PBMCs, B-cell-depleted T cells, or T cells provided the cDNA or gDNA that made up the material.

In the authors' workflow: Estimation of nucleated cell counts was performed using reference gene primer amplification. Generated by immunoSEQ multiplex PCR, the TCRdb table keeps only in-frame clones and is missing some. V and J calls and clone size follow that table, whereas D and trimming were derived from the DNA. The sample holds around 170,000 clones, roughly 86% seen once. The TCR originated in a woman aged 30 to 39 with active or convalescent COVID-19. The sample consisted of peripheral blood.

CDR3 amino acids: CASSFAPPNTEAFF. The DNA of the CDR3 is TGTGCCAGCAGTTTTGCGCCGCCGAACACTGAAGCTTTCTTT. J is TRBJ1-1 and V is TRBV6-5; D gene ambiguous. The CDR3 contains 14 residues. V was shortened by 4 bases and J by 1 base, with 10 bases between the two germline ends. Per the germline V gene, CDR1 is MNHEY and CDR2 is SVGAGI.